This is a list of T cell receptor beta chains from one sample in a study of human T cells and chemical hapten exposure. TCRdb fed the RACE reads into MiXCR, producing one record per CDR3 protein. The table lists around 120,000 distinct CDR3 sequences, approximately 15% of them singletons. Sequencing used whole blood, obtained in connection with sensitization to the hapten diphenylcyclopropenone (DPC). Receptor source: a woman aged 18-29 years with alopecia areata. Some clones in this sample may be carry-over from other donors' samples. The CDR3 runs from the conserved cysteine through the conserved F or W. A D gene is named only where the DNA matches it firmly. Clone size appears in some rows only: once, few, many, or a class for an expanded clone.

CDR3: CASSLGSRRTGPHLVSTEAFF
DNA: TGTGCCAGCAGCTTGGGTTCTCGTCGGACAGGCCCTCACCTGGTGAGCACTGAAGCTTTCTTT
J: TRBJ1-1
size: many
V: TRBV5-4
D: TRBD1

CDR3: CSARVPGAGYTF
DNA: TGCAGTGCTAGAGTGCCAGGGGCTGGCTACACCTTC
J: TRBJ1-2
size: NA
V: TRBV20-1
D: NA

CDR3: CASSPRLADDTQYF
DNA: TGTGCCAGCAGCCCTCGACTAGCCGATGATACGCAGTATTTT
J: TRBJ2-3
size: NA
V: TRBV5-4
D: TRBD2

CDR3: CASISGTSGHTEAFF
DNA: TGTGCCAGCATTTCCGGGACCTCCGGCCACACTGAAGCTTTCTTT
J: TRBJ1-1
size: medium-sized
V: TRBV28
D: NA

CDR3: CSAAVTGIAEAFF
DNA: TGCAGTGCTGCAGTGACAGGGATCGCTGAAGCTTTCTTT
J: TRBJ1-1
size: many
V: TRBV20-1
D: TRBD1

CDR3: CASSPEGEGYNEQFF
DNA: TGTGCCAGCTCGCCCGAGGGGGAGGGATACAATGAGCAGTTCTTC
J: TRBJ2-1
size: NA
V: TRBV18
D: NA

CDR3: CSVTLTGGETQYF
DNA: TGCAGCGTTACTCTGACAGGGGGAGAGACCCAGTACTTC
J: TRBJ2-5
size: many
V: TRBV29-1
D: TRBD1

CDR3: CASSLGGASYNEQFF
DNA: TGTGCCAGCAGCTTAGGGGGGGCCTCCTACAATGAGCAGTTCTTC
J: TRBJ2-1
size: few
V: TRBV7-3
D: NA

CDR3: CASSYWTVHGYTF
DNA: TGTGCCAGCAGTTATTGGACAGTTCATGGCTACACCTTC
J: TRBJ1-2
size: NA
V: TRBV6-2/TRBV6-3
D: NA

CDR3: CASSFSTGADTQYF
DNA: TGTGCCAGCAGTTTTTCGACAGGGGCAGATACGCAGTATTTT
J: TRBJ2-3
size: NA
V: TRBV27
D: TRBD1

CDR3: CSYRDNSYEQYF
DNA: TGCAGCTACCGGGACAACTCCTACGAGCAGTACTTC
J: TRBJ2-7
size: few
V: TRBV29-1
D: NA

CDR3: CASSVDLTDTQYF
DNA: TGTGCCAGCAGCGTAGATTTGACAGATACGCAGTATTTT
J: TRBJ2-3
size: many
V: TRBV9
D: NA

CDR3: CASSPRQSRDYGYTF
DNA: TGTGCCAGCAGTCCGCGACAGTCCCGGGACTATGGCTACACCTTC
J: TRBJ1-2
size: many
V: TRBV12-3/TRBV12-4
D: NA

CDR3: CASSFVLASEQYF
DNA: TGTGCCAGCAGCTTCGTACTAGCAAGCGAGCAGTACTTC
J: TRBJ2-7
size: NA
V: TRBV5-6
D: NA

CDR3: CAIGLTDTQYF
DNA: TGTGCCATCGGACTAACAGATACGCAGTATTTT
J: TRBJ2-3
size: NA
V: TRBV10-3
D: NA

CDR3: CASRWRHLSTDTQYF
DNA: TGTGCCAGCAGATGGAGGCATCTTAGCACAGATACGCAGTATTTT
J: TRBJ2-3
size: once
V: TRBV6-2/TRBV6-3
D: NA

CDR3: CASSLASGSYGYTF
DNA: TGTGCCAGCAGCTTGGCATCAGGGAGCTATGGCTACACCTTC
J: TRBJ1-2
size: few
V: TRBV5-6
D: NA

CDR3: CASSPLPEGTGANVLTF
DNA: TGTGCCAGCAGCCCACTCCCGGAAGGGACTGGGGCCAACGTCCTGACTTTC
J: TRBJ2-6
size: many
V: TRBV9
D: NA

CDR3: CASSYTPGLAVPGELFF
DNA: TGTGCCAGCAGTTACACCCCGGGACTAGCGGTCCCCGGGGAGCTGTTTTTT
J: TRBJ2-2
size: many
V: TRBV6-2/TRBV6-3
D: TRBD2

CDR3: CAWGTGLNSPLHF
DNA: TGTGCCTGGGGAACAGGCCTAAATTCACCCCTCCACTTT
J: TRBJ1-6
size: NA
V: TRBV30
D: NA

CDR3: CASSSRTSGGSIEQFF
DNA: TGTGCCAGCAGCTCCCGGACTAGCGGGGGGAGCATTGAGCAGTTCTTC
J: TRBJ2-1
size: NA
V: TRBV7-3
D: TRBD2

CDR3: CASSEPLGQGHGYTF
DNA: TGTGCCAGCAGTGAGCCGCTGGGACAGGGCCATGGCTACACCTTC
J: TRBJ1-2
size: many
V: TRBV6-1
D: TRBD1

CDR3: CASSFSRGQETQYF
DNA: TGTGCCAGCAGTTTCTCCAGGGGGCAGGAGACCCAGTACTTC
J: TRBJ2-5
size: many
V: TRBV28
D: TRBD1

CDR3: CASSYSTRGLGDTQYF
DNA: TGTGCCAGCAGTTACTCGACCAGGGGGCTGGGAGATACGCAGTATTTT
J: TRBJ2-3
size: NA
V: TRBV6-5
D: TRBD1

CDR3: CASSFPQSSYEQYF
DNA: TGTGCCAGCAGTTTCCCGCAGAGCTCCTACGAGCAGTACTTC
J: TRBJ2-7
size: many
V: TRBV12-3/TRBV12-4
D: NA

CDR3: CASSLEDVGRGGRTEAFF
DNA: TGTGCCAGCAGCCTAGAGGATGTAGGGAGGGGAGGACGGACTGAAGCTTTCTTT
J: TRBJ1-1
size: NA
V: TRBV12-3/TRBV12-4
D: NA

CDR3: CASSRSTGEKNEQFF
DNA: TGTGCCAGCAGCCGCTCGACAGGGGAGAAGAATGAGCAGTTCTTC
J: TRBJ2-1
size: NA
V: TRBV3-1
D: TRBD1

CDR3: CASSPRQGLDLELFF
DNA: TGTGCCAGCAGCCCCCGACAGGGCCTTGACCTGGAGCTGTTTTTT
J: TRBJ2-2
size: many
V: TRBV7-9
D: TRBD1

CDR3: CASSPGRLYGYTF
DNA: TGTGCCAGCAGTCCGGGCCGGTTGTATGGCTACACCTTC
J: TRBJ1-2
size: NA
V: TRBV3-1
D: NA

CDR3: CSARPPGGLGEKLFF
DNA: TGCAGTGCTAGGCCCCCAGGGGGCCTTGGGGAAAAACTGTTTTTT
J: TRBJ1-4
size: many
V: TRBV20-1
D: TRBD1

CDR3: CSVNAGGDYTF
DNA: TGCAGCGTGAATGCGGGGGGAGACTACACCTTC
J: TRBJ1-2
size: many
V: TRBV29-1
D: NA

CDR3: CASSEPGLAPQTQYF
DNA: TGTGCCAGCAGTGAACCGGGACTAGCGCCCCAGACCCAGTACTTC
J: TRBJ2-5
size: NA
V: TRBV25-1
D: TRBD2

CDR3: CASSLDTGGRWNEQFF
DNA: TGTGCCAGCAGCTTGGATACAGGGGGCCGATGGAATGAGCAGTTCTTC
J: TRBJ2-1
size: few
V: TRBV5-4
D: TRBD1

CDR3: CASSQEGRRTAFYGYTF
DNA: TGTGCCAGCAGCCAAGAAGGCCGTCGGACAGCCTTCTATGGCTACACCTTC
J: TRBJ1-2
size: few
V: TRBV3-1
D: NA

CDR3: CASSLRTAYNEQFF
DNA: TGTGCCAGCTCACTGCGGACAGCCTACAATGAGCAGTTCTTC
J: TRBJ2-1
size: many
V: TRBV18
D: NA

CDR3: CSVGGLAGDTQYF
DNA: TGCAGCGTTGGGGGACTAGCGGGGGATACGCAGTATTTT
J: TRBJ2-3
size: NA
V: TRBV29-1
D: TRBD2

CDR3: CASSWTRTADTQYF
DNA: TGTGCCAGCAGCTGGACTAGGACCGCAGATACGCAGTATTTT
J: TRBJ2-3
size: few
V: TRBV7-9
D: TRBD2

CDR3: CASVLGGTIYF
DNA: TGTGCTAGTGTCCTCGGGGGCACCATATATTTT
J: TRBJ1-3
size: few
V: TRBV12-5
D: NA

CDR3: CSVVISGGSNQPQHF
DNA: TGCAGCGTTGTAATTTCCGGGGGGAGCAATCAGCCCCAGCATTTT
J: TRBJ1-5
size: many
V: TRBV29-1
D: NA

CDR3: CASSVKGGVSGELFF
DNA: TGTGCCAGCAGCGTTAAGGGGGGCGTATCCGGGGAGCTGTTTTTT
J: TRBJ2-2
size: NA
V: TRBV9
D: NA

CDR3: CASSPPKRGLGTDTQYF
DNA: TGTGCCAGCTCACCACCGAAGAGGGGGCTGGGCACAGATACGCAGTATTTT
J: TRBJ2-3
size: NA
V: TRBV18
D: TRBD1

CDR3: CSARATGGNSPLHF
DNA: TGCAGTGCTAGAGCGACAGGGGGGAATTCACCCCTCCACTTT
J: TRBJ1-6
size: many
V: TRBV20-1
D: TRBD1

CDR3: CASSLDRGSYEQYF
DNA: TGTGCCAGCAGCTTAGACAGGGGGTCCTACGAGCAGTACTTC
J: TRBJ2-7
size: many
V: TRBV7-2
D: TRBD1

CDR3: CASSPDRGNEQFF
DNA: TGTGCCAGCAGTCCCGACAGGGGTAATGAGCAGTTCTTC
J: TRBJ2-1
size: NA
V: TRBV2
D: TRBD1

CDR3: CASSFGQIGTDTQYF
DNA: TGTGCCAGCAGCTTCGGGCAGATCGGCACAGATACGCAGTATTTT
J: TRBJ2-3
size: NA
V: TRBV11-3
D: NA

CDR3: CSARRVSGAPGIQYF
DNA: TGCAGTGCTAGGCGGGTTAGCGGGGCCCCCGGCATTCAGTACTTC
J: TRBJ2-4
size: many
V: TRBV20-1
D: TRBD2

CDR3: CAMADSNTGELFF
DNA: TGTGCCATGGCCGACTCGAACACCGGGGAGCTGTTTTTT
J: TRBJ2-2
size: NA
V: TRBV6-2/TRBV6-3
D: NA

CDR3: CASSLGPSATSGETQYF
DNA: TGTGCCAGCAGCTTAGGCCCTTCGGCCACCTCTGGGGAGACCCAGTACTTC
J: TRBJ2-5
size: NA
V: TRBV7-6
D: NA

CDR3: CARKETQYF
DNA: TGTGCCAGAAAAGAGACCCAGTACTTC
J: TRBJ2-5
size: many
V: TRBV21-1
D: NA

CDR3: CASSLPAADYEQYF
DNA: TGTGCCAGTTCTTTGCCGGCGGCGGACTACGAGCAGTACTTC
J: TRBJ2-7
size: NA
V: TRBV7-9
D: NA

CDR3: CASSVEERKPLHF
DNA: TGTGCCAGCAGCGTAGAGGAAAGGAAACCCCTCCACTTT
J: TRBJ1-6
size: NA
V: TRBV9
D: NA

CDR3: CSVDFGRGVNYGYTF
DNA: TGCAGCGTTGATTTCGGCAGGGGCGTTAACTATGGCTACACCTTC
J: TRBJ1-2
size: few
V: TRBV29-1
D: NA

CDR3: CASSLSAASYNSPLHF
DNA: TGTGCCAGCAGTTTATCGGCCGCCTCCTATAATTCACCCCTCCACTTT
J: TRBJ1-6
size: NA
V: TRBV27
D: NA

CDR3: CASSQRLAANTGELFF
DNA: TGTGCCAGCAGCCAAAGGCTGGCCGCGAACACCGGGGAGCTGTTTTTT
J: TRBJ2-2
size: NA
V: TRBV7-6
D: NA